This is a list of T cell receptor beta chains from one sample in a study of cytomegalovirus exposure and HLA in healthy donors. Produced via immunoSEQ multiplex PCR; TCRdb's table is partial and in-frame only. The repertoire holds approximately 150,000 clones, with approximately 84% as singletons. Material for sequencing was PBMCs. These receptors were taken from a girl aged 5-17 years in good health and CMV-seropositive. Both conserved end residues are part of each CDR3. A D gene is named only where the DNA matches it firmly. Some rows have no size entry. The others give once, few or many, or a class for an expanded clone.

clone size,V gene,D gene,J gene,CDR3 DNA,CDR3 protein
NA,TRBV25-1,NA,TRBJ2-7,TGTGCCAGCAGTGAATCTAGCGAAACCTACGAGCAGTACTTC,CASSESSETYEQYF
NA,TRBV7-9,NA,TRBJ2-5,TGTGCCAGCAGCTTATTCAGCGATGAGACCCAGTACTTC,CASSLFSDETQYF
NA,TRBV5-1,NA,TRBJ2-1,TGCGCCAGCAGCTTGGGGGGGACTGAGTACAATGAGCAGTTCTTC,CASSLGGTEYNEQFF
NA,TRBV11-2,TRBD1,TRBJ1-3,TGTGCCAGCACCGAAAGGGGGCTCGGAAACACCATATATTTT,CASTERGLGNTIYF
once,TRBV28,NA,TRBJ1-5,TGTGCCAGCCAAGGGACAAGCAGCAATCAGCCCCAGCATTTT,CASQGTSSNQPQHF
NA,TRBV6-4,NA,TRBJ1-5,TGTGCCAGCAGTGAAACGGGTGAGGGCAATCAGCCCCAGCATTTT,CASSETGEGNQPQHF
few,TRBV7-8,TRBD1,TRBJ1-2,TGTGCCAGCAGTTACGGGGGACAGCAAAACCCCTATGGCTACACCTTC,CASSYGGQQNPYGYTF
NA,TRBV19,NA,TRBJ2-5,TGTGCCAGTAGTAGTCGTCAAGAGACCCAGTACTTC,CASSSRQETQYF
NA,TRBV7-6,TRBD1,TRBJ2-1,TGTGCCAGCAGCTCACAGGGGGATTTCTACAATGAGCAGTTCTTC,CASSSQGDFYNEQFF
once,TRBV19,TRBD2,TRBJ2-1,TGTGCCAGTACTGTCGGGGGGATGGATGAGCAGTTCTTC,CASTVGGMDEQFF
few,TRBV2,NA,TRBJ1-6,TGTGCCAGCAGTGCAGGGGCGACCAATTCACCCCTCCACTTT,CASSAGATNSPLHF
NA,TRBV18,NA,TRBJ1-2,TGTGCCAGCTCCCCTGGGGAGAGTTATGGCTACACCTTC,CASSPGESYGYTF
NA,TRBV9,NA,TRBJ1-4,TGTGCCAGCAGCTCCTCGGGACACGTTAATGAAAAACTGTTTTTT,CASSSSGHVNEKLFF
NA,TRBV6-4,TRBD2,TRBJ2-3,TGTGCCAGCAGTGATAGCGGGGGGTCAGATACGCAGTATTTT,CASSDSGGSDTQYF
NA,TRBV9,NA,TRBJ2-3,TGTGCCAGCAGCGTAACGGGGAGCACAGATACGCAGTATTTT,CASSVTGSTDTQYF
NA,TRBV7-9,NA,TRBJ1-1,TGTGCCAGCAGCCCCGCCGGGACAACGAACACTGAAGCTTTCTTT,CASSPAGTTNTEAFF
once,TRBV7-6,TRBD1,TRBJ1-2,TGTGCCAGCAGCCTAGGGACAGAGTATGGCTACACCTTC,CASSLGTEYGYTF
few,TRBV6-1,NA,TRBJ1-1,TGTGCCAGCAGTGCTCAGGGGAACACTGAAGCTTTCTTT,CASSAQGNTEAFF
NA,TRBV7-2,NA,TRBJ1-2,TGTGCCGTAAAAGGCCCCCACTACAATCCGTACTATGGCTACACCTTC,CAVKGPHYNPYYGYTF
NA,TRBV7-6,TRBD1,TRBJ1-1,TGTGCCAGCAGCTTGTCCCACAGGGGTGGAACTGAAGCTTTCTTT,CASSLSHRGGTEAFF
NA,TRBV5-1,TRBD1,TRBJ1-5,TGCGCCAGCAGCTTGGGGGACAGGGGTTCGCAGCCCCAGCATTTT,CASSLGDRGSQPQHF